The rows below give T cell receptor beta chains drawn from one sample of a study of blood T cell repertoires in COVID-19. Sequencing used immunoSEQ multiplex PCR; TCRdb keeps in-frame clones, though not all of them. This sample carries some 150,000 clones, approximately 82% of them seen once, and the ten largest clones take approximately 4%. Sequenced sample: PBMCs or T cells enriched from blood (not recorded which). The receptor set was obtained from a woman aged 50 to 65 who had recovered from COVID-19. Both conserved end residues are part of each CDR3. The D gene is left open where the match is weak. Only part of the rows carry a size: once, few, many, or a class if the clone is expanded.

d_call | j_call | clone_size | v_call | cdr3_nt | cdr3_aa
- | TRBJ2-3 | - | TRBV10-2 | TGCGCCAGCAGTGACGACCCGACTGGGGATACGCAGTATTTT | CASSDDPTGDTQYF
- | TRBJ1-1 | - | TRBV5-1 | TGCGCCAGCAGCCCGCAGGGGATGAACACTGAAGCTTTCTTT | CASSPQGMNTEAFF
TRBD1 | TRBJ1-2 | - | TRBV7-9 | TGTGCCAGCAGCTTTCAGGGGGAATATGGCTACACCTTC | CASSFQGEYGYTF
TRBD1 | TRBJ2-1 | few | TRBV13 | TGTGCCAGCAGCTTGGCAATAGGGACAGGGCAAAATGAGCAGTTCTTC | CASSLAIGTGQNEQFF
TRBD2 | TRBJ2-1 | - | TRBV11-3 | TGTGCCAGCAGCTTGGGGGAGGGACGTAGCTCCTACAATGAGCAGTTCTTC | CASSLGEGRSSYNEQFF
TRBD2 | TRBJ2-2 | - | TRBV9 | TGTGCCAGCAGCGCGGGACTAGCTTTCGGCGGGGAGCTGTTTTTT | CASSAGLAFGGELFF
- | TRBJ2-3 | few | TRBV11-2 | TGTGCCAGCAGACTGACAGATACGCAGTATTTT | CASRLTDTQYF
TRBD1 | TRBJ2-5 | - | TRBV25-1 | TGTGCCAGCAGTGGGGGGACCGGACAGGGCGGAGAGACCCAGTACTTC | CASSGGTGQGGETQYF
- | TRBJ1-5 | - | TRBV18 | TGTGCCAGCTCACCAAGAGATTATAGCAATCAGCCCCAGCATTTT | CASSPRDYSNQPQHF
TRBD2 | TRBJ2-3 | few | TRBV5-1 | TGCGCCAGCCAACCTTTCGGGGGGGCGGTTAGAGATACGCAGTATTTT | CASQPFGGAVRDTQYF
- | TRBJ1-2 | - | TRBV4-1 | TGCGCCAGCAGCACAAGCGTTAACTATGGCTACACCTTC | CASSTSVNYGYTF
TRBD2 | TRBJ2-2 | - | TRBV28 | TGTGCCAGCAGCCACATTAGGGCGGGGGGCCGAAGGGTTGACACCGGGGAGCTGTTTTTT | CASSHIRAGGRRVDTGELFF
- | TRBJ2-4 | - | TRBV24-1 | TGTGCCACCAGTGATTTAAAGGAGGACATTCAGTACTTC | CATSDLKEDIQYF
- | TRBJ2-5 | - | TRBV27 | TGTGCCAGCAGTTTATCGTACAGGGCCGAGACCCAGTACTTC | CASSLSYRAETQYF
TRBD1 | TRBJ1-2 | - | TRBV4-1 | TGCGCCAGCAGCCAAATCCCGACAGGGGGGGGTGAGGGCTACACCTTC | CASSQIPTGGGEGYTF
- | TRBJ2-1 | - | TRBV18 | TGTGCCAGCTCACCCGCCCGGGGTTCACAGTTCTTC | CASSPARGSQFF
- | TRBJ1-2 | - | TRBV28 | TGTGCCAGCAGCCAACCGTATAGTTTTGGCTACACCTTC | CASSQPYSFGYTF
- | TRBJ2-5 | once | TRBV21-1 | TGTGCCAGCAGCAAACAGGGGAGGGTGGAGACCCAGTACTTC | CASSKQGRVETQYF
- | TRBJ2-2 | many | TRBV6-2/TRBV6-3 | TGTGCCAGCAGCTATAGGGACATCGGGGAGCTGTTTTTT | CASSYRDIGELFF
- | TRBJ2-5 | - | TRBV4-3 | TGCGCCAGCAGCCCCGGGTCTCTGGGAGGCAGAGAGACCCAGTACTTC | CASSPGSLGGRETQYF
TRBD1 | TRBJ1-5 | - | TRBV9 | TGTGCCAGCAGCGAAACGGACAGGGGAGGGCAGCCCCAGCATTTT | CASSETDRGGQPQHF
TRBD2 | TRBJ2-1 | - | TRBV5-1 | TGCGCCAGCAGGGTAGCGGGAGGCGTTGAGCAGTTCTTC | CASRVAGGVEQFF
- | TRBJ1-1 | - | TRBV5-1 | TGCGCCAGCAGCTTGGGTGGGGGGGCGAACACTGAAGCTTTCTTT | CASSLGGGANTEAFF
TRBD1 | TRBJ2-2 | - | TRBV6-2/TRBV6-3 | TGTGCCAGCAGTCCAGGGGGCGCGGCGAACACCGGGGAGCTGTTTTTT | CASSPGGAANTGELFF
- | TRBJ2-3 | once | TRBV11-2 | TGTGCCAGCAGCTTAGTGACAGGAGCTAGCACAGATACGCAGTATTTT | CASSLVTGASTDTQYF
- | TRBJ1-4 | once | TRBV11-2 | TGTGCCAGCAGGTTACCGGGGGGTTTGAGTGAAAAACTGTTTTTT | CASRLPGGLSEKLFF
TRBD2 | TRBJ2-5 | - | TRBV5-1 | TGCGCCAGCAGCTCGTGGACAGCGGGGGGGGCGGAGACCCAGTACTTC | CASSSWTAGGAETQYF
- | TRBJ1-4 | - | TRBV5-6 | TGTGCCAGCAGCGCGGCCCGTAATGAAAAACTGTTTTTT | CASSAARNEKLFF
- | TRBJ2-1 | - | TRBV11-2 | TGTGCCAGCAGCTTTACCCCAGAGAGGGAGCAGTTCTTC | CASSFTPEREQFF